What follows are 30 T cell receptor beta chains derived from one specimen sequenced in a study of blood T cell repertoires in COVID-19. Repertoires were generated with immunoSEQ multiplex PCR, while TCRdb's copy carries only in-frame clones and drops some. Of 45,000 to 55,000 clones listed, around nine tenths were seen once; the top ten hold 28%. Material: peripheral blood. The receptor set was obtained from a woman of 80 years or more with acute or convalescent COVID-19.

The V and J genes are TRBV5-8 and TRBJ2-7; no clear D gene. This CDR3 comprises 11 residues. Trimming took 4 bases from V and 3 from J, leaving 5 bases between them. Germline CDR1 reads SGHTS; CDR2 reads YDEGEE. This CDR3 reads CASSRFYEQYF. The CDR3 DNA is TGTGCCAGCAGCCGGTTCTACGAGCAGTACTTC.

The J gene is TRBJ2-7, the V gene TRBV5-1; the D gene is possibly TRBD2 (6 bases). With 0 bases removed from V and 6 bases from J, the gap between germline ends came to 10 bases. The CDR3 is 13 amino acids. Germline V gives CDR1 SGHRS, CDR2 YFSETQ. CDR3 sequence reads: CASSLDAGFEQYF. The CDR3 DNA is TGCGCCAGCAGCTTGGACGCGGGGTTCGAGCAGTACTTC.

This chain joins TRBV3-1 (or the pseudogene TRBV3-2) and TRBJ1-2; tentatively, D is TRBD1 (5 bases). The CDR3 is 14 amino acids. V was clipped by 3 bases and J by 1 base, with 9 bases between them. Germline V gives CDR1 LGHDT, CDR2 YNNKEL (reference sequence). The CDR3: CASSQGQINYGYTF. The CDR3 DNA follows: TGTGCCAGCAGCCAGGGGCAGATTAACTATGGCTACACCTTC.

The chain employs TRBV6-5 and TRBJ1-5, with D unresolved. Trimming removed 7 bases at V and 7 bases at J, with 5 bases between. The germline CDR1 and CDR2 sequences are MNHEY and SVGAGI. The CDR3 extends over 10 amino acids. CDR3 region: CASNTQPQHF. In nucleotides, the CDR3 is TGTGCCAGCAATACACAGCCCCAGCATTTT.

The genes are TRBV6-5 and TRBJ1-4; 7 bases fit TRBD1. This CDR3 spans 14 amino acids. J gave up 4 bases and V 4 bases, and 3 bases lay outside the gene matches. CDR1 and CDR2 from the germline V gene are MNHEY and SVGAGI. The CDR3 spells CASSSTGYNEKLFF. The CDR3 nucleotides are TGTGCCAGCAGTTCGACAGGGTATAATGAAAAACTGTTTTTT.

This CDR3 reads CASSVNPGQAYEQYF. In DNA, the CDR3 is TGTGCCAGCAGCGTAAACCCGGGACAGGCCTACGAGCAGTACTTC. This chain uses TRBV9 with TRBJ2-7, with 8 bases matching TRBD1. Looked up from germline, CDR1 is SGDLS and CDR2 is YYNGEE. V gave up 1 base and J gave up 2 bases; unmatched junction bases: 5. CDR3 length equals 15 residues.

The chain uses TRBV3-1 (or the pseudogene TRBV3-2) and TRBJ2-1, with D perhaps TRBD1 (5 bases). V was clipped by 1 base and J by 12 bases, with 7 bases between them. Germline V gives CDR1 LGHDT, CDR2 YNNKEL (reference sequence). The CDR3 totals 11 residues. CDR3 amino acids: CASSQATAQFF. The CDR3 region has the DNA TGTGCCAGCAGCCAAGCGACAGCGCAGTTCTTC.

The chain combines TRBV5-1 with TRBJ1-6; D not resolved. Germline CDR1 is SGHRS and CDR2 is YFSETQ. The V and J ends lost 4 bases and 7 bases respectively, with 12 bases between them. The CDR3 consists of 14 residues. The CDR3 here is CASSLGQTNSPLHF. The CDR3 bases are TGCGCCAGCAGCCTGGGCCAAACAAATTCACCCCTCCACTTT. Filled out from reference TRBV5-1 and TRBJ1-6, the complete variable domain reads KAGVTQTPRYLIKTRGQQVTLSCSPISGHRSVSWYQQTPGQGLQFLFEYFSETQRNKGNFPGRFSGRQFSNSRSEMNVSTLELGDSALYLCASSLGQTNSPLHFGNGTRLTVT.

A single count supports this clone. The gene calls are TRBV19 and TRBJ2-3; D call uncertain. Germline V CDR1 and CDR2: LNHDA, SQIVND (reference sequence). The CDR3 contains 16 residues. The V end lost 3 bases, the J end lost 6 bases, and 19 bases lay between the germline ends. Here the CDR3 reads CASSIGFSRGGDTQYF. CDR3 sequence (DNA): TGTGCCAGTAGTATTGGGTTTAGCAGAGGTGGGGATACGCAGTATTTT.

The J gene is TRBJ1-4, the V gene TRBV5-5, with D maybe TRBD1 (6 bases). This CDR3 has 15 amino acids. Deletions cut 3 bases from V and 5 bases from J, with 14 bases between. Per germline, CDR1 SGHKS and CDR2 YYEKEE (reference sequence). CDR3 sequence: CASSSPGTRNEKLFF. The CDR3 DNA reads TGTGCCAGCAGCTCCCCCGGGACACGGAATGAAAAACTGTTTTTT.

The chain combines TRBV3-1 (or the pseudogene TRBV3-2) with TRBJ1-6; 10 positions agree with TRBD1. V trimming: 1 base; J trimming: 6 bases; junction bases outside the gene matches: 3. The CDR3 runs to 16 residues. Germline V lookup: CDR1 LGHDT, CDR2 YNNKEL (reference sequence). The CDR3: CASSQVGTGVNSPLHF. The CDR3 DNA reads TGTGCCAGCAGCCAAGTCGGGACAGGGGTTAATTCACCCCTCCACTTT.

The genes are TRBV11-3 and TRBJ2-3; tentative D call: TRBD2 (6 bases). The germline V and J ends were trimmed by 5 bases and 3 bases, with 9 bases remaining between them. Germline CDR1 SGHNT, CDR2 YENEEA. The CDR3 is made up of 13 amino acids. CDR3 in DNA: TGTGCCAGCAGCGTTGCGGGGACAGATACGCAGTATTTT. It is translated as CASSVAGTDTQYF.

This chain joins TRBV5-6 and TRBJ2-5, with 10 positions matching TRBD1. The CDR3 covers 15 residues. V lost 4 bases to trimming and J lost 5 bases; unmatched junction nucleotides: 8. Per the germline V gene, CDR1 is SGHDT and CDR2 is YYEEEE. CDR3 amino acids: CASSPGTGAGETQYF. The CDR3 DNA is TGTGCCAGCAGCCCCGGGACAGGGGCTGGGGAGACCCAGTACTTC.

V gene TRBV11-2 combines with J gene TRBJ1-1; 7 bases fit TRBD1. Germline CDR1 SGHAT, CDR2 FQNNGV. The CDR3 consists of 16 residues. V lost 5 bases and J lost 0; bases outside the gene matches: 9. As DNA, the CDR3 is TGTGCCAGCAGCACCGGACAGGACTTTCTGAACACTGAAGCTTTCTTT. It codes for CASSTGQDFLNTEAFF.

The J gene is TRBJ2-7, the V gene TRBV6-1; the D gene is possibly TRBD1 (6 bases). With 3 bases removed from V and 13 bases from J, the gap between germline ends came to 19 bases. The germline gives CDR1 MNHNS, CDR2 SASEGT. This CDR3 is built from 13 residues. CDR3 amino acids: CASSEGLGQWIYV. CDR3 in DNA: TGTGCCAGCAGTGAGGGCCTCGGACAGTGGATATACGTC.

V gene TRBV19 combines with J gene TRBJ1-1; D gene ambiguous. This CDR3 comprises 12 residues. V lost 5 bases, J lost 10 bases, and 14 bases lay in between. Germline V lookup: CDR1 LNHDA, CDR2 SQIVND (reference sequence). CDR3 in amino acids: CASSPSSGSAFF. CDR3 nucleotides: TGTGCCAGTAGTCCCTCCTCAGGTTCAGCTTTCTTT.

The V call is TRBV11-2, the J call TRBJ2-1; TRBD2 matches 7 bases. After removal of 5 bases from V and 8 bases from J, the junction contained 3 bases not matched to a gene. The CDR3 consists of 12 residues. The germline V gene has CDR1 SGHAT and CDR2 FQNNGV. This CDR3 reads CASSVGGDEQFF. CDR3 sequence (DNA): TGTGCCAGCAGCGTGGGGGGGGATGAGCAGTTCTTC.

V and J are TRBV19 and TRBJ1-5; D perhaps matches TRBD1 (5 bases). Trimming shortened V by 5 bases and J by 6 bases, and 11 bases separated the two germline ends. The CDR3 is 13 residues long. Germline V lookup: CDR1 LNHDA, CDR2 SQIVND (reference sequence). CDR3 in DNA: TGTGCCAGTAGTGGCAGGGTGGGTCAGCCCCAGCATTTT. Translation: CASSGRVGQPQHF.

The V and J genes are TRBV3-1 (or the pseudogene TRBV3-2) and TRBJ1-4; tentatively, D is TRBD1 (6 bases). Germline V CDR1 and CDR2: LGHDT, YNNKEL (reference sequence). This CDR3 comprises 15 residues. Trimming left V 0 bases short and J 8 bases short, with 13 bases between. CDR3 nucleotide sequence: TGTGCCAGCAGCCAAGATGGCAGGGGCGGGGAAAAACTGTTTTTT. It translates to CASSQDGRGGEKLFF.

The V call is TRBV6-5, the J call TRBJ2-1; D perhaps matches TRBD2 (5 bases). Germline-derived CDR1 and CDR2 are MNHEY and SVGAGI. Trimming left V 7 bases short and J 8 bases short, with 15 bases between. The CDR3 length is 13 residues. This chain's CDR3 is CASTKSGGYEQFF. DNA of the CDR3: TGTGCCAGCACCAAGTCAGGAGGCTATGAGCAGTTCTTC.

The chain is built from TRBV28 and TRBJ2-7; D gene uncertain. The germline V and J ends were trimmed by 7 bases and 4 bases, with 14 bases remaining between them. The CDR3 runs 13 residues. Germline V CDR1 and CDR2: MDHEN, SYDVKM. The CDR3 nucleotides are TGTGCCAGCAATTTGGGCGCCCCTTACGAGCAGTACGTC. The encoded protein is CASNLGAPYEQYV.

V usage is TRBV6-5 and J usage is TRBJ2-5; unclear D gene. Germline V gene lookup returns CDR1 MNHEY and CDR2 SVGAGI. CDR3 length: 11 residues. V was clipped by 7 bases and J by 4 bases, with 7 bases between them. The DNA of the CDR3 is TGTGCCAGCACCCTTCGAGAGACCCAGTACTTC. Translating gives CASTLRETQYF.

This clone occurred a few times. The gene calls are TRBV28 and TRBJ1-2; D unclear. The V gene's germline CDR1 is MDHEN and CDR2 SYDVKM. V was clipped by 5 bases and J by 8 bases, with 15 bases between them. The CDR3 length is 13 residues. The CDR3, as DNA: TGTGCCAGCAGTGAAACAGAGGGTGGCGGCTACACCTTC. It is translated as CASSETEGGGYTF.

This chain uses TRBV6-1 with TRBJ2-2, with 10 bases lining up with TRBD1. With 4 bases clipped from V and 3 bases from J, the junction kept 5 bases outside the gene matches. The length of the CDR3 is 16 residues. Looked up from germline, CDR1 is MNHNS and CDR2 is SASEGT. CDR3 sequence (DNA): TGTGCCAGCAGTGCCCTGGACAGGGGGGACACCGGGGAGCTGTTTTTT. It codes for CASSALDRGDTGELFF.

The chain joins TRBV7-7 to TRBJ1-2; 7 positions agree with TRBD1. The CDR3 loop spans 19 amino acids. Per germline, CDR1 SSHAT and CDR2 FNYEAQ (reference sequence). J gave up 0 bases and V 2 bases, and 15 bases lay outside the gene matches. CDR3 DNA sequence: TGTGCCAGCAGCTTACCCGTCAGGGGGTTCCCTTTAGCTAACTATGGCTACACCTTC. This translates into CASSLPVRGFPLANYGYTF.

The V and J genes are TRBV5-5 and TRBJ2-5, with a possible D match to TRBD2 (5 bases). The V gene lost 4 bases and the J gene lost 1 base, with 14 bases spanning the gap. The CDR3 is 15 amino acids. Looked up from germline, CDR1 is SGHKS and CDR2 is YYEKEE (reference sequence). The CDR3 DNA reads as TGTGCCAGCAGCCCCCTCATTGGACTCCAAGAGACCCAGTACTTC. Protein sequence: CASSPLIGLQETQYF. The complete variable domain, with remaining parts taken from reference TRBV5-5 and TRBJ2-5, reads DAGVTQSPTHLIKTRGQQVTLRCSPISGHKSVSWYQQVLGQGPQFIFQYYEKEERGRGNFPDRFSARQFPNYSSELNVNALLLGDSALYLCASSPLIGLQETQYFGPGTRLLVL.

The genes are TRBV13 and TRBJ2-3; TRBD2 is a possible D gene (5 bases). The CDR3 spans 14 residues. The germline V gene encodes CDR1 PRHDT and CDR2 FYEKMQ (reference sequence). The V and J ends lost 3 bases and 4 bases respectively, with 11 bases between them. The CDR3 DNA follows: TGTGCCAGCAGCTTTTTTCTGGGAGCAGATACGCAGTATTTT. Its translation is CASSFFLGADTQYF.

The rearrangement joins TRBV5-5 to TRBJ1-1; possible D gene TRBD1, 5 bases. Between the trimmed V and J ends, which lost 0 bases and 5 bases, there was a span of 11 bases. The CDR3 loop spans 14 amino acids. Per germline, CDR1 SGHKS and CDR2 YYEKEE (reference sequence). The CDR3 spells CASSLDLGGTEAFF. CDR3 nucleotide sequence: TGTGCCAGCAGCTTGGATCTGGGGGGTACTGAAGCTTTCTTT.

The gene calls are TRBV19 and TRBJ1-2; possibly TRBD1 for D (5 bases). Germline-derived CDR1 and CDR2 are LNHDA and SQIVND (reference sequence). Trimming cost V 7 bases and J 2 bases, with 17 bases left between them. This CDR3 region has 15 residues. The CDR3 is CASTPGGGSNYGYTF. In DNA, the CDR3 is TGTGCCAGTACCCCGGGGGGGGGATCGAACTATGGCTACACCTTC. Filled out from reference TRBV19 and TRBJ1-2, the complete variable domain reads DGGITQSPKYLFRKEGQNVTLSCEQNLNHDAMYWYRQDPGQGLRLIYYSQIVNDFQKGDIAEGYSVSREKKESFPLTVTSAQKNPTAFYLCASTPGGGSNYGYTFGSGTRLTVV.

This chain uses TRBV11-2 with TRBJ2-1, with D possibly matching TRBD2 (5 bases). The CDR3 sequence is 17 residues long. In germline, CDR1 is SGHAT, CDR2 FQNNGV. The ends were cut back, 3 bases at V and 10 bases at J, with 25 bases in the middle. The CDR3: CASSFLGASSRGGEQFF. In DNA, the CDR3 is TGTGCCAGCAGCTTTCTCGGTGCGAGCTCCCGAGGCGGGGAGCAGTTCTTC. Using reference TRBV11-2 and TRBJ2-1 for the parts outside the CDR3, the full variable domain is EAGVAQSPRYKIIEKRQSVAFWCNPISGHATLYWYQQILGQGPKLLIQFQNNGVVDDSQLPKDRFSAERLKGVDSTLKIQPAKLEDSAVYLCASSFLGASSRGGEQFFGPGTRLTVL.